The sequence of this TCR beta chain was determined in a study of cytomegalovirus exposure and HLA in healthy donors. This CDR3 comprises 16 residues. CDR1 SGHNT and CDR2 YYREEE come from the germline V gene (reference sequence). Between the trimmed V and J ends, which lost 0 bases and 0 bases, there was a span of 10 bases. In the PCR, 60 Vbeta and 13 Jbeta primers were used. Assay: immunoSEQ multiplex PCR; the TCRdb copy retains only in-frame clones and omits some. The repertoire consists of 250,000 to 350,000 clones, with 86% occurring once and the leading ten covering about 4%. The sequencing input was PBMCs. J is TRBJ2-1 and V is TRBV5-4; perhaps TRBD2 as D (6 bases). The sequence derives from a man in his forties in good health and CMV-seropositive. The CDR3 here is CASSLAAGPSYNEQFF. In DNA, the CDR3 is TGTGCCAGCAGCTTGGCGGCGGGGCCCTCCTACAATGAGCAGTTCTTC.